These 14 T cell receptor beta chains were sequenced from one sample in a study of CD8+CD57+ T cells in acquired aplastic anemia. According to the study, genomic DNA was the template for TCR beta VDJ and CDR3 profiling. TCRdb reprocessed the reads with MiXCR, giving one entry per CDR3 protein. Found here are hundreds of thousands of distinct CDR3 sequences, 65% to 80% of them singletons; the top ten hold 3.5% to 4.5%. The sequencing input was sorted CD4+, CD8+, or CD8+CD57+ T cells (not recorded which) from PBMCs. The source is a human donor in good health, serving as a control.

The genes are TRBV24-1 and TRBJ1-1; no clear D gene. Per germline, CDR1 KGHDR and CDR2 SFDVKD. V dropped 9 bases and J dropped 6 bases, with 13 bases sitting between them. CDR3 length: 12 residues. CDR3 residues: CATEEPGAEAFF. Written as DNA, the CDR3 is TGTGCCACCGAGGAGCCGGGTGCTGAAGCTTTCTTT.

As DNA, the CDR3 is TGCGCCAGCAAAGCGATATGGGAGCAGTTCTTC. Protein product: CASKAIWEQFF. The chain joins TRBV10-2 to TRBJ2-1; D gene unclear. Per the germline V gene, CDR1 is WSHSY and CDR2 is SAAADI. V was pared by 7 bases and J by 10 bases, with 11 bases between. The CDR3 is 11 amino acids.

This clonotype was detected once. An end of the junction differs from the germline gene, which may be a read error. The chain couples TRBV7-9 to TRBJ2-7; unclear D gene. This CDR3 is built from 13 residues. Germline lookup yields CDR1 SEHNR and CDR2 FQNEAQ (reference sequence). DNA for the CDR3: TGTGCCAGCAGCCAACCGCGAGAAAGCACTGAAGCTTTC. It codes for CASSQPRESTEAF. The variable domain in full, completed from reference TRBV7-9 and TRBJ2-7, reads DTGVSQNPRHKITKRGQNVTFRCDPISEHNRLYWYRQTLGQGPEFLTYFQNEAQLEKSRLLSDRFSAERPKGSFSTLEIQRTEQGDSAMYLCASSQPRESTEAFGPGTRLTVT.

The gene calls are TRBV10-3 and TRBJ1-1, with no clear D. V lost 6 bases and J 11 bases, leaving 13 bases between the germline ends. Germline CDR1 is ENHRY and CDR2 is SYGVKD. The CDR3 covers 11 residues. The CDR3 sequence: CAISGPGEAFF. Here the CDR3 DNA reads TGTGCCATCAGCGGGCCCGGCGAGGCTTTCTTT.

This clonotype has a count of ten or more. The genes are TRBV2 and TRBJ2-5; 8 nucleotides match TRBD2. V shed 8 bases, J shed 4 bases, and the junction held 12 bases outside the gene matches. The CDR3 runs to 15 residues. CDR1 is SNHLY and CDR2 is FYNNEI in the germline V gene. For the CDR3, the DNA is TGTGCCAGCGTAGGTAGCGGGGATCCCCGAGAGACCCAGTACTTC. Translated: CASVGSGDPRETQYF.

This clonotype turned up a few times. The chain combines TRBV19 with TRBJ2-7; 9 nucleotides agree with TRBD2. The CDR3 is 15 amino acids. Germline trimming cut 4 bases from V and 7 bases from J; bases unmatched to any gene: 11. The germline CDR1 and CDR2 sequences are LNHDA and SQIVND (reference sequence). Here the CDR3 DNA reads TGTGCCAGTAGTACGAGCGGGGGGCCCCACAATGAGCAGTACTTC. Translation: CASSTSGGPHNEQYF.

Regarding this clonotype: Germline is not matched at one junction end, which may reflect a read error. The V and J genes are TRBV7-6 and TRBJ1-6; no clear D. The germline V gene encodes CDR1 SGHVS and CDR2 FNYEAQ. The CDR3 sequence is 14 residues long. This CDR3 is CASSLAAGSEAFFF. The CDR3 region has the DNA TGTGCCAGCAGCTTAGCCGCGGGGAGTGAAGCTTTCTTTTTT.

This clonotype was seen repeatedly, ten times or more. The V call is TRBV12-3 or TRBV12-4, the J call TRBJ1-6, with a possible D match to TRBD1 (6 bases). This CDR3 is 15 amino acids long. The ends were cut back, 3 bases at V and 7 bases at J, with 13 bases in the middle. The CDR3: CASSFGGPSNSPLHF. CDR3 sequence (DNA): TGTGCCAGCAGTTTCGGGGGGCCTTCGAATTCACCCCTCCACTTT.

With regard to this clonotype: Relative to the germline gene, one junction end is altered; a read error may explain this. The chain links TRBV2 to TRBJ2-3; D call uncertain. CDR3 length: 11 amino acids. Looked up from germline, CDR1 is SNHLY and CDR2 is FYNNEI. CDR3 residues: CASSFVDTQFF. CDR3 coding DNA: TGTGCCAGCAGCTTCGTTGATACGCAGTTTTTT.

The chain carries TRBV7-2 and TRBJ1-4; D perhaps matches TRBD1 (5 bases). Germline CDR1 is SGHTA and CDR2 is FQGNSA. The V gene lost 2 bases and the J gene lost 14 bases, with 24 bases spanning the gap. The CDR3 has 16 amino acids. This CDR3 is CASSLPAGLADSYLFF. DNA of the CDR3: TGTGCCAGCAGCTTACCGGCGGGACTAGCGGATTCCTACCTGTTTTTT.

This clonotype was seen ten or more times. The V gene is TRBV5-1, the J gene TRBJ1-1; D is ambiguous. Germline V gene lookup returns CDR1 SGHRS and CDR2 YFSETQ. The CDR3 loop spans 12 amino acids. V dropped 0 bases and J dropped 8 bases, with 8 bases sitting between them. CDR3 protein: CASSLGRTEAFF. The CDR3 region has the DNA TGCGCCAGCAGCTTGGGCAGGACCGAAGCTTTCTTT.

The chain joins TRBV2 to TRBJ2-6; D is ambiguous. The CDR3 is made up of 14 amino acids. CDR1 and CDR2 (germline): SNHLY, FYNNEI. Trimming took off 6 bases at V and 4 bases at J, with 10 bases between the two ends. The CDR3 DNA reads as TGTGCCAGCAGCGACTTTAGCGGGGCCAACGTCCTGACTTTC. This encodes CASSDFSGANVLTF. The entire variable domain, with the rest obtained from reference TRBV2 and TRBJ2-6, is as follows: EPEVTQTPSHQVTQMGQEVILRCVPISNHLYFYWYRQILGQKVEFLVSFYNNEISEKSEIFDDQFSVERPDGSNFTLKIRSTKLEDSAMYFCASSDFSGANVLTFGAGSRLTVL.

This chain joins TRBV7-9 and TRBJ2-2; 8 bases are a match to TRBD2. The CDR3 is made up of 15 amino acids. CDR1 and CDR2 (germline): SEHNR, FQNEAQ (reference sequence). V trimming: 8 bases; J trimming: 2 bases; junction bases outside the gene matches: 7. CDR3 sequence: CASSLAGTNTGELFF. As DNA, the CDR3 is TGTGCCAGCTCCTTAGCGGGGACAAACACCGGGGAGCTGTTTTTT.

In regard to this clonotype: One end of the junction varies from germline; a read error may be responsible. V and J are TRBV14 and TRBJ1-1; a weak D match, TRBD1 (5 bases). There are 13 residues in the CDR3. Looked up from germline, CDR1 is SGHDN and CDR2 is FVKESK. CDR3 protein: CASSQDPGHYGYF. The CDR3 DNA reads as TGTGCCAGCAGCCAAGATCCGGGGCACTATGGCTACTTT. Combining the CDR3 with reference TRBV14 and TRBJ1-1 gives the whole variable domain EAGVTQFPSHSVIEKGQTVTLRCDPISGHDNLYWYRRVMGKEIKFLLHFVKESKQDESGMPNNRFLAERTGGTYSTLKVQPAELEDSGVYFCASSQDPGHYGYFGQGTRLTVV.